This T cell receptor beta chain stems from a study of response to subunit inactivated influenza vaccine. The study's findings and limits: After each seasonal influenza vaccination, few new T cells are recruited, the authors suggested.

As to this clonotype: Its antigen remains unknown.

TCRdb re-called the RT-PCR reads with MiXCR, one entry per CDR3 protein. The repertoire consists of about 520,000 distinct CDR3 sequences, with about 25% occurring once and the leading ten covering around 2%. The sample was CD4+ T cells sorted from PBMCs, taken less than 6 days after vaccination. The source of this sequence is a man aged 45-65 years who received an inactivated influenza vaccine.

CDR3 DNA: TGCACTGCCGCGCCGGGACTAGGGACCTACGAGCAGTACTTC. It yields the protein CTAAPGLGTYEQYF. The chain links TRBV20-1 to TRBJ2-7; the match to TRBD2 covers 8 bases. CDR3 length: 14 residues. Looked up from germline, CDR1 is DFQATT and CDR2 is SNEGSKA (reference sequence).